This TCR beta chain was retrieved from a study of blood T cell repertoires in COVID-19. Study overall: COVID-19 samples, acute and convalescent, were from the United States, Italy and Spain.

Using immunoSEQ multiplex PCR, the repertoire was profiled, and TCRdb retains in-frame clones only, with some absent. The data contain about 170,000 clones, around four fifths of them singletons. Per the germline V gene, CDR1 is MNHEY and CDR2 is SVGEGT. Trimming shortened V by 6 bases and J by 2 bases, and 14 bases separated the two germline ends. CDR3 size: 14 residues. This TCR came from a woman in her 70s who had recovered from COVID-19. V usage is TRBV6-2 or TRBV6-3 and J usage is TRBJ2-7; D unclear. Sequenced: peripheral blood. The CDR3 sequence is CASSALGPAYEQYF. CDR3 DNA sequence: TGTGCCAGCAGCGCGCTTGGGCCAGCCTACGAGCAGTACTTC.